One sample yielded the 31 T cell receptor beta chains listed below, sequenced in a study of vaccination effects on CD4 cells after COVID-19. Assay used: immunoSEQ multiplex PCR; TCRdb lists only in-frame clones, some missing. The sample holds about 57,000 clones, approximately 80% seen once. No antigen has been assigned to these receptors. An approximately 10-day culture period preceded the isolation of CD4+ T cells. Either the BNT162b2 or mRNA-1273 vaccine was given to participants in two doses. The source was CD4+ T cells from PBMCs cultured without peptide, collected after COVID-19 vaccination. The origin of the receptors is a human donor who received a COVID-19 vaccine.

The V and J genes are TRBV5-5 and TRBJ2-7; TRBD1 matches 7 bases. V was pared by 3 bases and J by 7 bases, with 10 bases of the junction left unmatched. There are 14 residues in the CDR3. Germline CDR1 SGHKS, CDR2 YYEKEE (reference sequence). In DNA form, the CDR3 reads TGTGCCAGCAGCTCGGGACAGCTAAGAGGGGAGCAGTACTTC. As protein: CASSSGQLRGEQYF. The whole variable domain, remainder taken from reference TRBV5-5 and TRBJ2-7, is DAGVTQSPTHLIKTRGQQVTLRCSPISGHKSVSWYQQVLGQGPQFIFQYYEKEERGRGNFPDRFSARQFPNYSSELNVNALLLGDSALYLCASSSGQLRGEQYFGPGTRLTVT.

The chain carries TRBV12-3 or TRBV12-4 and TRBJ2-1, with D hard to call. V was clipped by 3 bases and J by 8 bases, with 11 bases between them. The CDR3 runs 13 residues. The CDR3 spells CASSFANNDEQFF. In DNA, the CDR3 is TGTGCCAGCAGTTTCGCCAACAACGATGAGCAGTTCTTC.

The V gene is TRBV3-1 (or the pseudogene TRBV3-2), the J gene TRBJ2-1; D remains unclear. The CDR3 has 16 residues. Per the germline V gene, CDR1 is LGHDT and CDR2 is YNNKEL (reference sequence). Trimming cost V 1 base and J 0 bases, with 10 bases left between them. In nucleotides, the CDR3 is TGTGCCAGCAGCCAAGTGGGTTTTAGCTCCTACAATGAGCAGTTCTTC. This encodes CASSQVGFSSYNEQFF.

The chain is built from TRBV28 and TRBJ1-2; TRBD1 matches 9 bases. The germline gives CDR1 MDHEN, CDR2 SYDVKM. Trimming at V came to 1 base and at J to 4 bases, leaving 4 bases not matched to a gene. The CDR3 covers 15 residues. The CDR3 DNA is TGTGCCAGCAGTTTATTGGGACAGGGATCCTATGGCTACACCTTC. Its translation: CASSLLGQGSYGYTF.

V is TRBV10-3 and J is TRBJ2-1; 7 bases fit TRBD2. The germline gives CDR1 ENHRY, CDR2 SYGVKD. The CDR3 is 13 residues long. J gave up 6 bases and V 6 bases, and 5 bases lay outside the gene matches. Here the CDR3 DNA reads TGTGCCATCAGCGCCGGGACTACCAATGAGCAGTTCTTC. Translated, it gives CAISAGTTNEQFF.

This clone was seen a single time. The chain joins TRBV6-1 to TRBJ1-4; 10 nucleotides match TRBD1. The V and J ends lost 6 bases and 5 bases, in that order; junction bases with no gene match: 3. The CDR3 totals 14 residues. Germline V gene sequence: CDR1 MNHNS, CDR2 SASEGT. CDR3 bases: TGTGCCAGCAGGAGACAGGGGGCGAATGAAAAACTGTTTTTT. This gives the protein CASRRQGANEKLFF.

The chain joins TRBV9 to TRBJ2-3; possible D gene TRBD1, 6 bases. This CDR3 has 16 amino acids. Trimming removed 3 bases from V and 5 bases from J, with 19 bases in between. Germline-derived CDR1 and CDR2 are SGDLS and YYNGEE. CDR3 region: CASSARVGGLGDTQYF. CDR3 DNA: TGTGCCAGCAGCGCCCGCGTAGGGGGTCTTGGAGATACGCAGTATTTT.

In this sample, this clone turned up once. V usage is TRBV7-2 and J usage is TRBJ1-2; a possible D gene is TRBD1 (6 bases). This CDR3 contains 16 residues. V was pared by 0 bases and J by 0 bases, with 11 bases between. Germline CDR1 is SGHTA and CDR2 is FQGNSA. DNA for the CDR3: TGTGCCAGCAGCTTAGCTACAGGGAATTCTAACTATGGCTACACCTTC. Residues: CASSLATGNSNYGYTF. Combining the CDR3 with reference TRBV7-2 and TRBJ1-2 gives the whole variable domain GAGVSQSPSNKVTEKGKDVELRCDPISGHTALYWYRQSLGQGLEFLIYFQGNSAPDKSGLPSDRFSAERTGGSVSTLTIQRTQQEDSAVYLCASSLATGNSNYGYTFGSGTRLTVV.

The rearrangement uses TRBV7-6 and TRBJ2-3; 8 nucleotides line up with TRBD1. V shed 0 bases and J 6 bases; nucleotides not matched to a gene: 5. The CDR3 spans 15 residues. Germline lookup yields CDR1 SGHVS and CDR2 FNYEAQ. Here the CDR3 reads CASSLATGESDTQYF. In nucleotides, the CDR3 is TGTGCCAGCAGCTTAGCGACAGGGGAGAGTGATACGCAGTATTTT.

The rearrangement uses TRBV19 and TRBJ2-7; tentative D call: TRBD1 (5 bases). V lost 6 bases, J lost 6 bases, and 18 bases lay in between. The CDR3 has 14 residues. Per the germline V gene, CDR1 is LNHDA and CDR2 is SQIVND (reference sequence). For the CDR3, the DNA is TGTGCCAGTAGGCCTACAGGAATGAGTCGCGAGCAGTACTTC. Translation gives CASRPTGMSREQYF.

The rearrangement uses TRBV4-3 and TRBJ2-5, with 7 bases fitting TRBD1. The CDR3 is made up of 16 amino acids. The ends lost 1 base at V and 4 bases at J; junction bases unmatched: 9. Per germline, CDR1 LGHNA and CDR2 YSLEER. CDR3 nucleotide sequence: TGCGCCAGCAGCCAAGGGAATGACAGGGCGGCAGAGACCCAGTACTTC. It encodes CASSQGNDRAAETQYF.

The chain is built from TRBV5-1 and TRBJ2-3, with TRBD1 matching 10 bases. The trim removed 4 bases at V and 4 bases at J, leaving 9 bases unmatched. The CDR3 length is 16 residues. In germline, CDR1 is SGHRS, CDR2 YFSETQ. The CDR3 sequence is CASSPVTGGSSDTQYF. The CDR3 coding sequence is TGCGCCAGCAGCCCTGTGACAGGGGGCTCTTCAGATACGCAGTATTTT.

The rearrangement uses TRBV18 and TRBJ2-1; D possibly corresponds to TRBD2 (6 bases). There are 15 residues in the CDR3. Trimming left V 1 base short and J 5 bases short, with 12 bases between. In germline, CDR1 is KGHSH, CDR2 LQKENI. CDR3 in amino acids: CASSPQVAVHNEQFF. The CDR3 region has the DNA TGTGCCAGCTCACCACAGGTAGCGGTCCACAATGAGCAGTTCTTC.

V is TRBV4-1 and J is TRBJ2-1, with D hard to call. Trimming pared 2 bases from V and 2 bases from J, leaving 10 bases between. Looked up from germline, CDR1 is MGHRA and CDR2 is YSYEKL. This CDR3 comprises 15 residues. As DNA, the CDR3 is TGCGCCAGCAGCCAAAGGGCACTGGCCTACAATGAGCAGTTCTTC. Amino acids: CASSQRALAYNEQFF.

The CDR3 loop reads CASSLASGTSGANVLTF. In nucleotides, the CDR3 is TGCGCCAGCAGCTTGGCCTCGGGTACGTCGGGGGCCAACGTCCTGACTTTC. The chain uses TRBV5-1 and TRBJ2-6; D gene ambiguous. Germline values: CDR1 SGHRS, CDR2 YFSETQ. The V and J ends lost 0 bases and 4 bases respectively, with 14 bases between them. The CDR3 is 17 residues long. The whole variable domain, remainder taken from reference TRBV5-1 and TRBJ2-6, is KAGVTQTPRYLIKTRGQQVTLSCSPISGHRSVSWYQQTPGQGLQFLFEYFSETQRNKGNFPGRFSGRQFSNSRSEMNVSTLELGDSALYLCASSLASGTSGANVLTFGAGSRLTVL.

Here the CDR3 DNA reads TGTGCCAGTAGTATAGGGGCCGCCTTTGGTTCGGAAAAACTGTTTTTT. As protein: CASSIGAAFGSEKLFF. The rearrangement joins TRBV19 to TRBJ1-4; D is unresolved. Trimming removed 1 base from V and 8 bases from J, with 17 bases in between. Germline loops: CDR1 LNHDA, CDR2 SQIVND (reference sequence). This CDR3 region has 16 residues.

The CDR3 DNA sequence: TGTGCCTGGAGTGTTGGGAGACAGGGGGTTCCGTACTTC. As protein: CAWSVGRQGVPYF. The chain is built from TRBV30 and TRBJ2-7; 9 nucleotides line up with TRBD1. The CDR3 loop spans 13 amino acids. Germline CDR1 reads GTSNPN; CDR2 reads SVGIG (reference sequence). V lost 0 bases and J lost 12; bases outside the gene matches: 9.

The chain is built from TRBV3-1 (or the pseudogene TRBV3-2) and TRBJ1-5, with D perhaps TRBD1 (5 bases). Deletions cut 0 bases from V and 6 bases from J, with 9 bases between. The CDR3 spans 14 residues. Germline V gene sequence: CDR1 LGHDT, CDR2 YNNKEL (reference sequence). The chain's CDR3 is CASSQDFRGQPQHF. In nucleotides, the CDR3 is TGTGCCAGCAGCCAAGACTTTAGGGGTCAGCCCCAGCATTTT.

The chain has TRBV5-1 and TRBJ2-2, with D perhaps assigned TRBD1 or TRBD2 (5 bases each). V dropped 4 bases and J dropped 1 base, with 11 bases sitting between them. Germline CDR1 and CDR2: SGHRS and YFSETQ. This CDR3 contains 15 residues. DNA of the CDR3: TGCGCCAGCAGCCCCGGGGCAGGGAACACCGGGGAGCTGTTTTTT. It specifies CASSPGAGNTGELFF.

The chain employs TRBV10-3 and TRBJ2-2, with TRBD2 matching over 8 bases. The germline CDR1 and CDR2 sequences are ENHRY and SYGVKD. Trimming removed 10 bases from V and 6 bases from J; junction bases left unmatched: 19. This CDR3 is built from 17 residues. CDR3: CATNSVGGGTRPGELFF. DNA of the CDR3: TGTGCCACCAACTCGGTGGGTGGTGGGACTAGACCCGGGGAGCTGTTTTTT.

The J gene is TRBJ1-1, the V gene TRBV4-3; D is undetermined. Trimming removed 0 bases from V and 4 bases from J, with 12 bases in between. Germline assignment: CDR1 LGHNA and CDR2 YSLEER. CDR3 length equals 15 residues. DNA of the CDR3: TGCGCCAGCAGCCAAGAGAGGAGTGTTTCCACTGAAGCTTTCTTT. It is translated as CASSQERSVSTEAFF.

The chain employs TRBV6-5 and TRBJ1-2; D is uncertain. Germline V gene lookup returns CDR1 MNHEY and CDR2 SVGAGI. CDR3 length: 12 residues. Trimming shortened V by 8 bases and J by 8 bases, and 15 bases separated the two germline ends. The CDR3 DNA reads as TGTGCCAGCCGGACCCCGGGGAGCGGCTACACCTTC. Protein sequence: CASRTPGSGYTF.

This clone came up once. This chain links TRBV5-4 with TRBJ2-3, with 13 nucleotides matching TRBD2. The CDR3 extends over 17 amino acids. Germline-derived CDR1 and CDR2 are SGHNT and YYREEE (reference sequence). The V and J ends lost 4 bases and 4 bases, in that order; junction bases with no gene match: 9. CDR3: CASSPRTSGSTADTQYF. The CDR3 DNA is TGTGCCAGCAGCCCGCGGACTAGCGGGAGTACTGCAGATACGCAGTATTTT.

This clone was observed a single time. The chain recombines TRBV5-4 with TRBJ2-1; no reliable D call. This CDR3 contains 14 residues. V lost 5 bases, J lost 12 bases, and 21 bases lay in between. Germline-derived CDR1 and CDR2 are SGHNT and YYREEE (reference sequence). CDR3 nucleotides: TGTGCCAGCAGTTTCCCCGGACGCCCGCCAGGGCAGTTCTTC. Translation: CASSFPGRPPGQFF.

This clone was seen a few times. The chain employs TRBV30 and TRBJ1-1, with D tentatively TRBD1 (5 bases). The CDR3 covers 13 residues. The V end lost 5 bases, the J end lost 6 bases, and 16 bases lay between the germline ends. Germline V gene lookup returns CDR1 GTSNPN and CDR2 SVGIG (reference sequence). The CDR3 loop reads CAWADGPGAEAFF. CDR3 sequence (DNA): TGTGCCTGGGCTGACGGGCCGGGGGCTGAAGCTTTCTTT.

The chain is built from TRBV6-4 and TRBJ2-1; 10 bases are shared with TRBD2. Unmatched junction bases numbered 17, after V lost 7 bases and J lost 2 bases. CDR1 is MRHNA and CDR2 is SNTAGT in the germline V gene. The CDR3 runs 19 residues. The CDR3 region is CASTPGRLAGIEPYNEQFF. CDR3 sequence (DNA): TGTGCCAGCACCCCTGGGAGACTAGCGGGCATCGAACCCTACAATGAGCAGTTCTTC.

J is TRBJ2-7 and V is TRBV11-1; perhaps TRBD2 as D (6 bases). Germline V CDR1 and CDR2: SGHAT, FQDESV (reference sequence). Trimming left V 5 bases short and J 1 base short, with 18 bases between. CDR3 length equals 16 residues. The CDR3 nucleotides are TGTGCCAGCAGCCCAAACGGACTACTACCTTCCTACGAGCAGTACTTC. It yields the protein CASSPNGLLPSYEQYF.

V and J are TRBV5-4 and TRBJ2-3; 8 bases match TRBD1. This CDR3 has 14 residues. In germline, CDR1 is SGHNT, CDR2 YYREEE (reference sequence). J was trimmed by 5 bases and V by 4 bases; bases with no gene match: 6. The CDR3 bases are TGTGCCAGCAGCGCGACAGGGGATAAAGATACGCAGTATTTT. Its translation: CASSATGDKDTQYF.

This chain links TRBV11-1 with TRBJ2-1; 11 nucleotides match TRBD2. The CDR3 has 15 amino acids. Germline V gives CDR1 SGHAT, CDR2 FQDESV (reference sequence). Trimming removed 3 bases from V and 2 bases from J; junction bases left unmatched: 0. In DNA, the CDR3 is TGTGCCAGCAGCTTTAGCGGGGGGGCCTACAATGAGCAGTTCTTC. Its translation is CASSFSGGAYNEQFF.

CDR3 in DNA: TGTGCCACCACTCCGTCCACGAACACCGGGGAGCTGTTTTTT. The encoded protein is CATTPSTNTGELFF. The chain employs TRBV24-1 and TRBJ2-2; D is unresolved. Per germline, CDR1 KGHDR and CDR2 SFDVKD. The CDR3 runs to 14 residues. V was shortened by 8 bases and J by 0 bases, with 9 bases between the two germline ends.

The V and J genes are TRBV11-1 and TRBJ2-3; 9 bases fit TRBD1. Trimming removed 1 base from V and 8 bases from J; junction bases left unmatched: 10. Germline CDR1 SGHAT, CDR2 FQDESV (reference sequence). This CDR3 region has 16 residues. The CDR3 DNA sequence: TGTGCCAGCAGCTTAGGCCCGGGACAGGGATCGAGTACGCAGTATTTT. Amino acid sequence: CASSLGPGQGSSTQYF.